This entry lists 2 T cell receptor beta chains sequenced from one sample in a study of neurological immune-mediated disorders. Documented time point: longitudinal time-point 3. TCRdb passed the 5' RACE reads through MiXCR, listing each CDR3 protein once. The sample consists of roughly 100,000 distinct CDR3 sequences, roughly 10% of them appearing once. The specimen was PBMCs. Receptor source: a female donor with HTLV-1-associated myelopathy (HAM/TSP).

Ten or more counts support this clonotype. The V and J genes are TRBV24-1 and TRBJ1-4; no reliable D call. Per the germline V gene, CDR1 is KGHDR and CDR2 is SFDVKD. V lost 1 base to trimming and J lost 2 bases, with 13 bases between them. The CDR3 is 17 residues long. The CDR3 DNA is TGTGCCACCAGTGATTTAGGCGGAATTGGCACTAATGAAAAACTGTTTTTT. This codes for CATSDLGGIGTNEKLFF.

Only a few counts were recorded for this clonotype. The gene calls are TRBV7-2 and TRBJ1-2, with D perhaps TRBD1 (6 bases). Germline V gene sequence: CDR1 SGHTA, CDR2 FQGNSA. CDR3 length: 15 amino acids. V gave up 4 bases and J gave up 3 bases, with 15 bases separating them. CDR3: CASSSYRETHYGYTF. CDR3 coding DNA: TGTGCCAGCAGCTCATACAGGGAGACTCACTATGGCTACACCTTC.